This T cell receptor (beta chain) was obtained from a study of beta chain features in type 1 diabetes. The sequenced template was cDNA made from the entire isolated RNA. There were around 3.5 million reads on average in the naive, central memory and regulatory T cell samples. Some clones are missing from TCRdb's copy, which holds only in-frame ones; the method was immunoSEQ multiplex PCR. The profile shows 300,000 to 350,000 clones, roughly 13% of them singletons. Study-wide results and caveats: Shorter TCRB CDR3s, moderately but significantly so, marked every one of the four CD4+ subsets in Type 1 diabetes patients.

Only a few counts were recorded for this clone. Its matching antigen is unknown. The CDR3 covers 18 residues. V was pared by 3 bases and J by 9 bases, with 14 bases of the junction left unmatched. Germline CDR1 KGHSH, CDR2 LQKENI. Purities over 95% were achieved in all sorted populations. The rearrangement uses TRBV18 and TRBJ2-1; 13 nucleotides align to TRBD2. Input material: naive CD4+ T cells from blood. The sequence was collected from a woman in her late teens or twenties with type 1 diabetes. Here the CDR3 DNA reads TGTGCCAGCTCACCCGCTGCTGGACTAGCGGGAGTAAGGAGTGAGCAGTTCTTC. Protein sequence: CASSPAAGLAGVRSEQFF.